These T cell receptor beta chains were read from a single sample in a study of T-cell memory formation after mild COVID-19. TCRdb reanalysed the 5' RACE reads using MiXCR and keeps one entry per CDR3 protein. The sample lists around 370,000 distinct CDR3 sequences, over 20% seen once, with approximately 12% in the top ten. Sample: PBMCs or a T cell subset sorted from them (not recorded which). These receptors all stem from an adult woman who had mild COVID-19 (a few samples of this study predate the infection). Cell type and time point are not known. CDR3s include the opening cysteine and the closing phenylalanine or tryptophan. Each record gives: clone size, V gene, D gene, J gene, CDR3 protein, CDR3 DNA. A D gene is named only where the DNA matches it firmly. Clone size, where shown, is once, few, many, or a class for clones that have expanded.

few	TRBV5-1	TRBD2	TRBJ2-1	CASSFGVAGPNEQFF	TGCGCCAGCAGCTTCGGGGTAGCGGGACCCAATGAGCAGTTCTTC
few	TRBV6-5	-	TRBJ2-7	CASRVSGTYEQYF	TGTGCCAGCAGAGTCAGCGGTACCTACGAGCAGTACTTC
-	TRBV6-5	-	TRBJ2-1	CASSWEFTGNEQFF	TGTGCCAGCAGTTGGGAGTTTACAGGGAATGAGCAGTTCTTC
few	TRBV7-9	-	TRBJ1-1	CASMSGGNTEAFF	TGTGCCAGCATGAGTGGGGGGAACACTGAAGCTTTCTTT
many	TRBV10-3	-	TRBJ1-5	CAISEAGDNQPQHF	TGTGCCATCAGTGAGGCAGGCGACAATCAGCCCCAGCATTTT
-	TRBV10-3	-	TRBJ1-5	CAIRESENQPQHF	TGTGCCATCAGAGAGTCCGAAAATCAGCCCCAGCATTTT
-	TRBV25-1	TRBD1	TRBJ2-7	CASSDPGTGVYEQYF	TGTGCCAGCAGTGATCCCGGGACAGGAGTCTACGAGCAGTACTTC
-	TRBV20-1	-	TRBJ1-2	CSASGKGLGGYTF	TGCAGTGCTAGCGGAAAGGGCCTGGGGGGCTACACCTTC
many	TRBV5-6	-	TRBJ1-2	CASSLQYGYTF	TGTGCCAGCAGCTTGCAGTATGGCTACACCTTC
few	TRBV27	TRBD2	TRBJ2-7	CASSLGLVVGGSYEQYF	TGTGCCAGCAGTTTGGGGCTGGTCGTCGGGGGGAGCTACGAGCAGTACTTC
few	TRBV6-5	-	TRBJ2-7	CASRIYGPGSYEQYF	TGTGCCAGCAGAATTTATGGCCCGGGCTCCTACGAGCAGTACTTC
-	TRBV15	TRBD2	TRBJ2-3	CATSRDRTSGGATDTQYF	TGTGCCACCAGCAGAGATAGAACTAGCGGGGGGGCCACAGATACGCAGTATTTT
-	TRBV7-9	-	TRBJ2-7	CASSPGHLWEQYF	TGTGCCAGCAGCCCGGGCCATTTGTGGGAGCAGTACTTC
-	TRBV24-1	TRBD2	TRBJ2-3	CATTPGGGDTQYF	TGTGCCACCACTCCCGGGGGGGGGGATACGCAGTATTTT
-	TRBV20-1	TRBD2	TRBJ2-2	CSAYSGGRSGELFF	TGCAGTGCTTACAGCGGGGGGAGATCCGGGGAGCTGTTTTTT
few	TRBV20-1	-	TRBJ2-7	CSASLTAYANEQYF	TGCAGTGCTAGTTTGACAGCCTATGCGAACGAGCAGTACTTC
-	TRBV7-8	TRBD2	TRBJ2-1	CASSLASGNSLNEQFF	TGTGCCAGCAGCTTAGCTAGCGGGAACTCGTTGAATGAGCAGTTCTTC
few	TRBV9	-	TRBJ2-7	CASSVDGGGYEQYF	TGTGCCAGCAGCGTAGACGGGGGCGGGTACGAGCAGTACTTC
few	TRBV7-9	-	TRBJ2-3	CASSLGTVAVDTQYF	TGTGCCAGCAGCTTAGGGACGGTAGCGGTAGATACGCAGTATTTT
-	TRBV12-3/TRBV12-4	-	TRBJ2-2	CASSLAPFRGSTGELFF	TGTGCCAGCAGTTTAGCGCCGTTTAGAGGGAGCACCGGGGAGCTGTTTTTT
-	TRBV20-1	TRBD2	TRBJ2-2	CSARASRLAVTGELFF	TGCAGTGCTAGAGCAAGTCGACTAGCTGTCACCGGGGAGCTGTTTTTT
once	TRBV6-5	-	TRBJ1-2	CASSSTGTAYGYTF	TGTGCCAGCAGTTCAACCGGGACGGCCTATGGCTACACCTTC
few	TRBV7-2	-	TRBJ2-5	CASSWGATETQYF	TGTGCCAGCAGCTGGGGGGCCACGGAGACCCAGTACTTC
many	TRBV11-3	-	TRBJ2-1	CASSYLGEQFF	TGTGCCAGCAGCTACCTCGGGGAGCAGTTCTTC
-	TRBV29-1	-	TRBJ2-7	CSVTPSRTEQYF	TGCAGCGTTACACCGTCTCGTACTGAGCAGTACTTC
-	TRBV9	TRBD2	TRBJ2-5	CASSVGSGGEQETQYF	TGTGCCAGCAGCGTAGGATCCGGGGGGGAACAAGAGACCCAGTACTTC
few	TRBV4-2	TRBD2	TRBJ2-7	CASSPGTSGAYEQYF	TGTGCCAGCAGCCCCGGGACTAGCGGAGCCTACGAGCAGTACTTC
few	TRBV4-2	-	TRBJ1-6	CASSQDYSPLHF	TGTGCCAGCAGCCAAGATTATTCACCCCTCCACTTT
-	TRBV20-1	-	TRBJ1-4	CSARGTATNEKLFF	TGCAGTGCTAGAGGGACAGCAACTAATGAAAAACTGTTTTTT
-	TRBV24-1	TRBD2	TRBJ2-5	CATSDGTMETQYF	TGTGCCACCAGTGATGGGACTATGGAGACCCAGTACTTC
-	TRBV6-1	TRBD1	TRBJ1-4	CASSTTGAPEKLFF	TGTGCCAGCAGTACTACAGGGGCCCCTGAAAAACTGTTTTTT
-	TRBV12-3/TRBV12-4	TRBD1	TRBJ2-1	CASSLPGQGWFTEQFF	TGTGCCAGCAGTTTGCCGGGACAGGGGTGGTTTACTGAGCAGTTCTTC
-	TRBV7-2	TRBD1	TRBJ1-1	CASSPRQGGRTEAFF	TGTGCCAGCAGCCCGAGACAGGGAGGGCGGACTGAAGCTTTCTTT
many	TRBV20-1	TRBD2	TRBJ2-5	CSARNLAGVRLETQYF	TGCAGTGCTAGAAACCTAGCGGGAGTTCGTCTAGAGACCCAGTACTTC
-	TRBV24-1	-	TRBJ1-1	CATSAVGHTEAFF	TGTGCCACCAGTGCAGTGGGGCACACTGAAGCTTTCTTT